The clone carrying this TCR beta chain was seen many times. Its antigen remains unidentified. A second PCR of roughly 7 to 11 cycles used a sample-barcoded 5' primer and a J-beta primer mix. From each sample, at least 3 million paired-end reads containing CDR3 were obtained. TCRdb re-derived calls from the 5' RACE reads in MiXCR, one entry per CDR3 protein. The data hold around 800,000 distinct CDR3 sequences, with 35% to 60% observed a single time. This sample is part of a study of blood T cells in healthy people across ages. Study results and limitations: Diversity was higher, and naive CD4+ cells more numerous, in long-lived donors than in aged donors. Older individuals had lower TCR beta diversity per million T cells (the decline was roughly linear). TCR beta diversity tracked closely with naive T cell percentage.

From germline, CDR1 is LGHNA and CDR2 YSLEER. The CDR3 is made up of 15 amino acids. Trimming removed 1 base at V and 0 bases at J, with 9 bases between. This clonotype was obtained from a man at least 80 years old in good health. The sample consisted of blood. The V gene is TRBV4-3, the J gene TRBJ2-5; D call uncertain. CDR3 in amino acids: CASSQAGGNQETQYF. The CDR3 DNA reads TGCGCCAGCAGCCAAGCGGGCGGCAACCAAGAGACCCAGTACTTC.